This T cell receptor (beta chain) was sequenced during a study of blood T cell repertoires in COVID-19. Across the study: Samples of COVID-19 (acute and convalescent) were obtained from the United States, Italy and Spain.

TCRdb's table, derived via immunoSEQ multiplex PCR, lists solely in-frame clones and lacks some. The sample includes 150,000 to 200,000 clones, about 88% of them seen just once. With V trimmed by 6 bases and J by 4 bases, 14 bases remained unmatched. The CDR3 is 17 amino acids. Germline V gene data show CDR1 as SGHTA and CDR2 as FQGNSA. This chain connects TRBV7-2 to TRBJ1-2, with 10 bases matching TRBD1. Sequences were obtained from peripheral blood. This TCR derives from a man in his 60s with acute or convalescent COVID-19. Here the CDR3 reads CASRSSVNRDRGYGYTF. CDR3 DNA: TGTGCCAGCAGGTCTTCCGTAAACCGGGACAGGGGCTATGGCTACACCTTC.